What follows are 24 T cell receptor beta chains derived from one specimen sequenced in a study of blood T cell repertoires in COVID-19. Assay used: immunoSEQ multiplex PCR; TCRdb lists only in-frame clones, some missing. The repertoire holds approximately 360,000 clones, with approximately 87% as singletons. What was sequenced was PBMCs or T cells enriched from blood (not recorded which). The source is a man aged 40-50 years in a cohort exposed to, infected with or recovered from COVID-19 (not recorded which).

The chain is built from TRBV27 and TRBJ2-3; 9 positions match TRBD2. This CDR3 is 16 amino acids long. Germline-derived CDR1 and CDR2 are MNHEY and SMNVEV (reference sequence). Trimming removed 2 bases from V and 3 bases from J; junction bases left unmatched: 6. The CDR3 loop is CASSLRLAVITDTQYF. The CDR3 DNA reads TGTGCCAGCAGTTTACGACTAGCGGTTATTACAGATACGCAGTATTTT.

The chain combines TRBV21-1 with TRBJ2-7; no DNA check was done on the table's D call, TRBD1. TRBV21-1 is shown as a pseudogene. The CDR3 sequence is 14 residues long. The CDR3 loop reads CASRKGENPYEQYF. The CDR3 DNA reads as TGTGCCAGCCGAAAGGGGGAGAACCCCTACGAGCAGTACTTC.

The rearrangement joins TRBV19 to TRBJ2-3; weak D call: TRBD2 (6 bases). V was cut by 5 bases and J by 4 bases, with 10 bases left in between. Germline assignment: CDR1 LNHDA and CDR2 SQIVND (reference sequence). The CDR3 is 13 residues long. CDR3: CASSLGLADTQYF. The CDR3 DNA reads as TGTGCCAGTAGTTTGGGACTGGCAGATACGCAGTATTTT.

This clone was seen once. The V and J genes are TRBV7-2 and TRBJ2-3, with a weak D call TRBD1 (5 bases). This CDR3 contains 15 residues. The germline CDR1 and CDR2 sequences are SGHTA and FQGNSA. V was shortened by 4 bases and J by 3 bases, with 14 bases between the two germline ends. The chain's CDR3 is CASSSVFQGTDTQYF. The CDR3 DNA reads as TGTGCCAGCAGCTCGGTTTTTCAGGGAACAGATACGCAGTATTTT.

The chain combines TRBV24-1 with TRBJ2-3, with D perhaps TRBD1 (5 bases). Per germline, CDR1 KGHDR and CDR2 SFDVKD. The germline V and J ends were trimmed by 3 bases and 1 base, with 25 bases remaining between them. This CDR3 is 20 amino acids long. Here the CDR3 reads CATSDPRATGEGWGTDTQYF. The DNA of the CDR3 is TGTGCCACCAGTGATCCCCGGGCTACAGGTGAAGGCTGGGGCACAGATACGCAGTATTTT.

The rearrangement uses TRBV5-6 and TRBJ2-2, with TRBD1 matching 12 bases. V shed 5 bases, J shed 0 bases, and the junction held 11 bases outside the gene matches. Germline assignment: CDR1 SGHDT and CDR2 YYEEEE. The CDR3 is 19 amino acids. In DNA form, the CDR3 reads TGTGCCAGCAGTCCCGGGGACAGGGGGCGTACGACGAACACCGGGGAGCTGTTTTTT. Its translation: CASSPGDRGRTTNTGELFF.

The V gene is TRBV29-1, the J gene TRBJ2-2; TRBD2 aligns across 9 bases. Losses at the gene ends were 4 bases for V and 4 bases for J; bases not matched to a gene: 10. The V gene's germline CDR1 is SQVTM and CDR2 ANQGSEA. The CDR3 consists of 16 residues. Here the CDR3 DNA reads TGCAGCGTTGCTCCGGCGGGAGGGCGCGGCACCGGGGAGCTGTTTTTT. Its translation is CSVAPAGGRGTGELFF.

The chain employs TRBV9 and TRBJ2-7, with 12 positions matching TRBD1. The CDR3 loop spans 15 amino acids. Germline V CDR1 and CDR2: SGDLS, YYNGEE. V was pared by 0 bases and J by 4 bases, with 2 bases of the junction left unmatched. CDR3 residues: CASSVGDRGLYEQYF. DNA for the CDR3: TGTGCCAGCAGCGTAGGGGACAGGGGGCTTTACGAGCAGTACTTC.

This clone has a handful of counts. The chain recombines TRBV19 with TRBJ2-1; 11 bases map to TRBD2. Germline loops: CDR1 LNHDA, CDR2 SQIVND (reference sequence). Trimming at V came to 4 bases and at J to 9 bases, leaving 8 bases not matched to a gene. There are 15 residues in the CDR3. Written as DNA, the CDR3 is TGTGCCAGTAGTAAGAGACTAGCGGGAACAACTGAGCAGTTCTTC. This codes for CASSKRLAGTTEQFF. Full variable domain (missing parts from reference TRBV19 and TRBJ2-1): DGGITQSPKYLFRKEGQNVTLSCEQNLNHDAMYWYRQDPGQGLRLIYYSQIVNDFQKGDIAEGYSVSREKKESFPLTVTSAQKNPTAFYLCASSKRLAGTTEQFFGPGTRLTVL.

The V call is TRBV28, the J call TRBJ1-2, with D perhaps matching TRBD1 (5 bases). CDR1 MDHEN and CDR2 SYDVKM come from the germline V gene. This CDR3 contains 14 residues. V was trimmed by 6 bases and J by 6 bases, leaving 17 bases between them. The CDR3 here is CASRIPQGGDGYTF. The CDR3 DNA follows: TGTGCCAGCAGAATACCTCAGGGAGGCGATGGCTACACCTTC.

This clone has just one count. The sample holds other DNA sequences that translate to the same CDR3. The rearrangement uses TRBV5-1 and TRBJ2-5; 7 bases fit TRBD2. CDR3 length: 13 residues. Trimming cost V 3 bases and J 5 bases; bases outside gene matches: 4. CDR1 and CDR2 from the germline V gene are SGHRS and YFSETQ. The CDR3 is CASSSRGGETQYF. The CDR3 DNA reads TGCGCCAGCAGCTCGCGGGGAGGGGAGACCCAGTACTTC.

The gene calls are TRBV20-1 and TRBJ2-3; 8 nucleotides line up with TRBD2. CDR1 and CDR2 (germline): DFQATT, SNEGSKA (reference sequence). The V and J ends lost 3 bases and 2 bases, in that order; junction bases with no gene match: 10. The CDR3 is 16 amino acids. This CDR3 is CSASGAVAGNTDTQYF. The CDR3 DNA follows: TGCAGTGCTAGTGGGGCGGTAGCGGGAAACACAGATACGCAGTATTTT.

This chain links TRBV5-1 with TRBJ1-2, with TRBD1 matching 7 bases. Trimming cost V 6 bases and J 6 bases; bases outside gene matches: 11. The CDR3 contains 14 residues. The germline gives CDR1 SGHRS, CDR2 YFSETQ. The CDR3 DNA reads TGCGCCAGCAACTTCGAAGGGGGCAACAATGGCTACACCTTC. This encodes CASNFEGGNNGYTF.

The chain uses TRBV24-1 and TRBJ2-7, with 7 bases matching TRBD1. V gave up 4 bases and J gave up 4 bases; unmatched junction bases: 3. Germline V lookup: CDR1 KGHDR, CDR2 SFDVKD. The CDR3 has 13 amino acids. CDR3 amino acids: CATSDLTGYEQYF. As DNA, the CDR3 is TGTGCCACCAGTGACCTGACAGGGTACGAGCAGTACTTC.

This clone was seen only once. The CDR3 sequence: CASSHIRVKGRNEQFF. Written as DNA, the CDR3 is TGTGCCAGCAGCCACATCCGAGTTAAGGGGAGGAATGAGCAGTTCTTC. The chain uses TRBV7-2 and TRBJ2-1; the D gene is possibly TRBD2 (6 bases). The V end was cut by 5 bases, the J end by 7 bases, with 21 bases between. The CDR3 is 16 amino acids. Per germline, CDR1 SGHTA and CDR2 FQGNSA.

This clone has only one observation. The chain couples TRBV18 to TRBJ1-1; D possibly corresponds to TRBD1 (6 bases). Per germline, CDR1 KGHSH and CDR2 LQKENI. Trimming removed 3 bases at V and 5 bases at J, with 16 bases between. This CDR3 spans 15 amino acids. The CDR3 nucleotides are TGTGCCAGCTCACCCTTGGGGGCCGGGAAGACTGAAGCTTTCTTT. This sequence encodes CASSPLGAGKTEAFF.

The gene calls are TRBV5-1 and TRBJ2-2, with D hard to call. The V gene lost 0 bases and the J gene lost 0 bases, with 6 bases spanning the gap. From germline, CDR1 is SGHRS and CDR2 YFSETQ. The CDR3 totals 15 residues. The CDR3 reads CASSLAVANTGELFF. The DNA for the CDR3 is TGCGCCAGCAGCTTGGCCGTAGCGAACACCGGGGAGCTGTTTTTT.

In its sample, this clone was seen once. The chain carries TRBV2 and TRBJ1-3; the D is unclear. The V end was cut by 3 bases, the J end by 2 bases, with 8 bases between. The germline gives CDR1 SNHLY, CDR2 FYNNEI. The CDR3 is made up of 14 amino acids. The CDR3 reads CASSESRPGNTIYF. CDR3 bases: TGTGCCAGCAGTGAGTCGCGTCCTGGAAACACCATATATTTT.

The chain's CDR3 is CASIKGGTGGTGELFF. CDR3 sequence (DNA): TGTGCCAGCATTAAGGGCGGGACAGGGGGCACCGGGGAGCTGTTTTTT. This chain joins TRBV28 and TRBJ2-2, with 11 bases that match TRBD1. There are 16 residues in the CDR3. Germline V gene data show CDR1 as MDHEN and CDR2 as SYDVKM. Trimming removed 7 bases from V and 4 bases from J; junction bases left unmatched: 8.

V usage is TRBV27 and J usage is TRBJ1-5; 7 bases line up with TRBD1. After removal of 8 bases from V and 3 bases from J, the junction contained 4 bases not matched to a gene. CDR3 length: 13 residues. Per germline, CDR1 MNHEY and CDR2 SMNVEV (reference sequence). The DNA of the CDR3 is TGTGCCAGCGGCAGGGGGACCAATCAGCCCCAGCATTTT. Its protein product is CASGRGTNQPQHF.

Only one count was recorded for this clone. CDR3 sequence: CASSYGLTTSYEQYF. CDR3 nucleotides: TGTGCCAGCAGTTACGGACTTACTACCTCCTACGAGCAGTACTTC. This rearrangement joins TRBV27 to TRBJ2-7; D is possibly TRBD2 (5 bases). The V end was cut by 4 bases, the J end by 0 bases, with 13 bases between. The CDR3 is 15 residues long. From germline, CDR1 is MNHEY and CDR2 SMNVEV (reference sequence).

This rearrangement joins TRBV30 to TRBJ1-2, with D possibly being TRBD1 (6 bases). Trimming pared 1 base from V and 7 bases from J, leaving 19 bases between. Germline CDR1 is GTSNPN and CDR2 is SVGIG (reference sequence). There are 15 residues in the CDR3. The CDR3 spells CAWSGFGAEGGGYTF. In DNA form, the CDR3 reads TGTGCCTGGAGTGGGTTCGGGGCGGAAGGGGGTGGCTACACCTTC. The complete variable domain, with remaining parts taken from reference TRBV30 and TRBJ1-2, reads SQTIHQWPATLVQPVGSPLSLECTVEGTSNPNLYWYRQAAGRGLQLLFYSVGIGQISSEVPQNLSASRPQDRQFILSSKKLLLSDSGFYLCAWSGFGAEGGGYTFGSGTRLTVV.

The chain recombines TRBV27 with TRBJ2-1, with TRBD2 matching over 13 bases. J lost 9 bases, V lost 3 bases, and 8 bases had no gene match. The CDR3 contains 16 residues. Germline loops: CDR1 MNHEY, CDR2 SMNVEV (reference sequence). The CDR3 is CASSLALAGGRSEQFF. In nucleotides, the CDR3 is TGTGCCAGCAGTTTGGCACTAGCGGGAGGGCGTAGTGAGCAGTTCTTC.

The CDR3 DNA reads TGCGCCAGCAGCCTGACTAGCGGGAGTCCCAATGAGCAGTTCTTC. Translation: CASSLTSGSPNEQFF. The chain joins TRBV5-1 to TRBJ2-1, with 12 bases fitting TRBD2. The CDR3 sequence is 15 residues long. The germline CDR1 and CDR2 sequences are SGHRS and YFSETQ. V lost 4 bases and J lost 6; bases outside the gene matches: 5.